A single T cell receptor beta chain is shown here with its context. Its antigen is not identified. These data come from a study of T cells after posttransplantation cyclophosphamide. Some clones are missing from TCRdb's copy, which holds only in-frame ones; the method was immunoSEQ multiplex PCR. The table has tens of thousands of clones, roughly 86% seen once; the top ten hold around 2.8%. Germline assignment: CDR1 SGHTA and CDR2 FQGNSA. This CDR3 spans 14 amino acids. Deletions cut 4 bases from V and 6 bases from J, with 12 bases between. General study points: Skin or GI-infiltrating T cells shared few TRB sequences with blood. Donor-recipient repertoire similarity was low at 1-2 months, rising over year one.

The sequence derives from a young man with a blood cancer, CMV-positive, and with a related stem cell donor. Sequenced input: PBMCs. The chain joins TRBV7-2 to TRBJ2-2, with D tentatively TRBD1 (6 bases). The CDR3 region has the DNA TGTGCCAGCAGCTGGGGGACAAGGGCCGGGGAGCTGTTTTTT. As protein: CASSWGTRAGELFF.